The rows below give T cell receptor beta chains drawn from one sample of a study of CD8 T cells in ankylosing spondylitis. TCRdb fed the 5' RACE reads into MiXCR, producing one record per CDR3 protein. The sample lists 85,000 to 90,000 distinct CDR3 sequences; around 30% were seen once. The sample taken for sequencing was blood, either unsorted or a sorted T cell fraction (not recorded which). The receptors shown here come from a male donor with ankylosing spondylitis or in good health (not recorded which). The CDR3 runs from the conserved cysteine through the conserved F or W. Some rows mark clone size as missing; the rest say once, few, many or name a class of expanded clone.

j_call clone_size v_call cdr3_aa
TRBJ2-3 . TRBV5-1 CASSLALGTSGTDTQYF
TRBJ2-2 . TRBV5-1 CASSLAIGLGNTGELFF
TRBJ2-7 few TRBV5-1 CASSLQGAEQYF
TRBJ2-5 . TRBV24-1 CATSRDSGFKGRAETQYF
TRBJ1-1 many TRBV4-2 CASSLSGTGVDTEAFF
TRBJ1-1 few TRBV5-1 CASSSDRRTEAFF
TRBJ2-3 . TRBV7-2 CASSLSGQASNTQYF
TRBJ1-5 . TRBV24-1 CATGQGNPPQHF
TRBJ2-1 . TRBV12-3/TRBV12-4 CASIIHSGNEQFF
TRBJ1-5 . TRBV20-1 CSAGLSNQPQHF
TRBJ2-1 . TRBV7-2 CASSPQAGNSYNEQFF
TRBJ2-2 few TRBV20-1 CSARVSSPANTGELFF
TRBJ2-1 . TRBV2 CASQAQTIIEKQFF
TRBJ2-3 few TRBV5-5 CASSLYWTEDTQYF
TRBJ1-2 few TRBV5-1 CASSLAESTYGYTF
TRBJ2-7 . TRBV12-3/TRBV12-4 CASGRPHFQYF
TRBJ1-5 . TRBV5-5 CASSLGTVGPNQPQHF
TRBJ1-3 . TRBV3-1 CASSQGESLSNTIYF
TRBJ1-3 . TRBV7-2 CASSPNPFSSGNTIYF
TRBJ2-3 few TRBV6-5 CASSPRADTQYF
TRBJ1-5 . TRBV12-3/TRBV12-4 CASSLDSGQPQHF
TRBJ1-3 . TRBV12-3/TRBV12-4 CASRMTGTGSGNTIYF
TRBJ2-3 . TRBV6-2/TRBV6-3 CASSRPGLAGDTQYF
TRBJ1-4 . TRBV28 CASFNRGFNEKLFF
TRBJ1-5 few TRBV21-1 CASSKIRAFRATGGAGQPQHF
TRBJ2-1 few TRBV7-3 CASSLTSGRNHEQFF
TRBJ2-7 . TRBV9 CASSGAGTSFYEQYF
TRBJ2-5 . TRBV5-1 CASRQVLAQETQYF
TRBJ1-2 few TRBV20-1 CSAREGGLVGYTF